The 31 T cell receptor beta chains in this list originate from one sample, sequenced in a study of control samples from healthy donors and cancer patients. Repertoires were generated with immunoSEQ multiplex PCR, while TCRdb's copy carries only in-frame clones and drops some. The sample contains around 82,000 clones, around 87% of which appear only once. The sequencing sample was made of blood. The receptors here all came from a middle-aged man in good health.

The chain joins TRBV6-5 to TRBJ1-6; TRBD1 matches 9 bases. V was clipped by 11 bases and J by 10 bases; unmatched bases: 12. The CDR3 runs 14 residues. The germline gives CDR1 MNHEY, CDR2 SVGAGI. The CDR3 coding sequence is TGTGCCGCATTGGGACAGGGTGAGATATCACCCCTCCACTTT. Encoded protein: CAALGQGEISPLHF.

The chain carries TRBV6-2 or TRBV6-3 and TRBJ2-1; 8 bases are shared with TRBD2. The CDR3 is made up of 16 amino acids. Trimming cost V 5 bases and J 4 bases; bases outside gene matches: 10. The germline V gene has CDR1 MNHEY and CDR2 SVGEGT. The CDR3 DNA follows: TGTGCCAGCAGTCTTACGATAGCGGGGAAATACAATGAGCAGTTCTTC. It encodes CASSLTIAGKYNEQFF.

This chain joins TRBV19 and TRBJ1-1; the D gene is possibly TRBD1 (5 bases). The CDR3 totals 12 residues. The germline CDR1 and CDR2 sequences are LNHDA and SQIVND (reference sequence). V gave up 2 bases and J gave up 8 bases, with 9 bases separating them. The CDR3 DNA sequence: TGTGCCAGTAGTATATACAGGCAAGAAGCTTTCTTT. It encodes CASSIYRQEAFF.

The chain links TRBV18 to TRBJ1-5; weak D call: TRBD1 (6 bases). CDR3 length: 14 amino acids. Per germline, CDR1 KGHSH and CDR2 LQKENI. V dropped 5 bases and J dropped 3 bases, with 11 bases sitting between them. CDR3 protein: CASSRTVVNQPQHF. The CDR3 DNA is TGTGCCAGCTCAAGGACAGTTGTCAATCAGCCCCAGCATTTT.

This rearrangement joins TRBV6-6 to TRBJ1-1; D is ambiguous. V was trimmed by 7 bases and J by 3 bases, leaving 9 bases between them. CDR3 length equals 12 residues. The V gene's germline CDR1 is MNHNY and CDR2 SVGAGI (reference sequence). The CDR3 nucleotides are TGTGCCAGCACCCACGGCCACACTGAAGCTTTCTTT. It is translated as CASTHGHTEAFF.

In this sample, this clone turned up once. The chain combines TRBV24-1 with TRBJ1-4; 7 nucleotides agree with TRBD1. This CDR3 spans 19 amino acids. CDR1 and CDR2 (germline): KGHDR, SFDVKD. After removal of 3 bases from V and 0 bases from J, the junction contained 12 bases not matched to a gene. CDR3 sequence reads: CATSDPLRDRDTTNEKLFF. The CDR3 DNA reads TGTGCCACCAGTGATCCTCTCCGGGACAGAGATACAACTAATGAAAAACTGTTTTTT.

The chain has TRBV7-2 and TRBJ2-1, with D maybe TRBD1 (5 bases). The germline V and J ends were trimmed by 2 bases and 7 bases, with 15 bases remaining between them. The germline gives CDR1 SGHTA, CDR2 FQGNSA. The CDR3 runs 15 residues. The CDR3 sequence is CASSLSNSKGNEQFF. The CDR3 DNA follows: TGTGCCAGCAGCTTAAGTAATAGCAAGGGGAATGAGCAGTTCTTC.

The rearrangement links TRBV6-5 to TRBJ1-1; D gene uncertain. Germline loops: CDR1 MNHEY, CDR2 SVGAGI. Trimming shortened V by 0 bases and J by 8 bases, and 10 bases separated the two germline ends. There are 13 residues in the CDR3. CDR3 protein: CASSYSVAAEAFF. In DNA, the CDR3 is TGTGCCAGCAGTTACTCAGTCGCGGCAGAAGCTTTCTTT.

Here the CDR3 reads CASSGTGTGQPQHF. CDR3 bases: TGTGCCAGCAGCGGGACAGGGACCGGGCAGCCCCAGCATTTT. This sequence joins TRBV9 and TRBJ1-5, with TRBD1 matching over 8 bases. The CDR3 runs 14 residues. The trim removed 3 bases at V and 7 bases at J, leaving 6 bases unmatched. Germline CDR1 reads SGDLS; CDR2 reads YYNGEE.

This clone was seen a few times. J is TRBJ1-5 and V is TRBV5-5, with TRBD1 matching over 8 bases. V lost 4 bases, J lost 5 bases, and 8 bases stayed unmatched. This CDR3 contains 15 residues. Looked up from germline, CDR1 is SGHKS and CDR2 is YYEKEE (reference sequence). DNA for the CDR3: TGTGCCAGCAGCCCAGGGGGCGCGTGGGATCAGCCCCAGCATTTT. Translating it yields CASSPGGAWDQPQHF.

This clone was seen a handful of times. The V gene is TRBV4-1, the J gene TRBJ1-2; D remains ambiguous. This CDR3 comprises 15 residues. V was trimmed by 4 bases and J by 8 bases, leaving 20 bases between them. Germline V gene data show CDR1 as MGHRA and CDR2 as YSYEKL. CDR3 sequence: CASSPEAGWVGGYTF. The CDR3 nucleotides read TGCGCCAGCAGCCCAGAGGCGGGTTGGGTTGGGGGCTACACCTTC.

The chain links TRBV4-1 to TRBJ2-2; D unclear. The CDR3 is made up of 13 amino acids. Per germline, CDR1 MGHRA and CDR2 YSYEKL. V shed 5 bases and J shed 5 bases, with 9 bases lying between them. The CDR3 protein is CASSVARTGELFF. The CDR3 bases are TGCGCCAGCAGCGTGGCCAGGACCGGGGAGCTGTTTTTT.

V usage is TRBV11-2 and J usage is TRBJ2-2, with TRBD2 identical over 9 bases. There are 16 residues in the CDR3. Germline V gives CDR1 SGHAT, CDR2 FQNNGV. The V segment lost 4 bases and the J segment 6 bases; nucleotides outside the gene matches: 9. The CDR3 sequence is CASSYVSGSSPGELFF. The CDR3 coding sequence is TGTGCCAGCAGCTACGTTAGCGGGAGTTCCCCCGGGGAGCTGTTTTTT.

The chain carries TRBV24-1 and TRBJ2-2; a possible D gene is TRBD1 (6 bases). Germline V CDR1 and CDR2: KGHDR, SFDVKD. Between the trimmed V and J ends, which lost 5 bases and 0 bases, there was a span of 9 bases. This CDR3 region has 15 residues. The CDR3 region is CATSVKGANTGELFF. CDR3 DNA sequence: TGTGCCACCAGTGTGAAGGGGGCGAACACCGGGGAGCTGTTTTTT.

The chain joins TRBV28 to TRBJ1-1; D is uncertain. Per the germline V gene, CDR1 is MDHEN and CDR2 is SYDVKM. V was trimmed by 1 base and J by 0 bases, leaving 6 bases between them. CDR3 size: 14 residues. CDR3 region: CASSLFGLNTEAFF. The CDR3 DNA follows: TGTGCCAGCAGTTTATTTGGACTGAACACTGAAGCTTTCTTT.

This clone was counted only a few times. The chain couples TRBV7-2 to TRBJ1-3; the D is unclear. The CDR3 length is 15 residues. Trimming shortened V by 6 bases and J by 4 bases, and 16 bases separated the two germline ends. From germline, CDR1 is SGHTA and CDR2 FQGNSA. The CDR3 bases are TGTGCCAGCAGAACCAGGCAGCCGGGAGGAAACACCATATATTTT. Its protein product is CASRTRQPGGNTIYF.

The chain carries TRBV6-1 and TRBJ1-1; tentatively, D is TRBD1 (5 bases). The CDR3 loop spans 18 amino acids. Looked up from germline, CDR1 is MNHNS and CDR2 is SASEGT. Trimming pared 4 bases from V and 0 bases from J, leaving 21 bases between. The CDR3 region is CASSASVGAAIMNTEAFF. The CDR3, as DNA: TGTGCCAGCAGTGCTTCCGTCGGGGCAGCTATAATGAACACTGAAGCTTTCTTT.

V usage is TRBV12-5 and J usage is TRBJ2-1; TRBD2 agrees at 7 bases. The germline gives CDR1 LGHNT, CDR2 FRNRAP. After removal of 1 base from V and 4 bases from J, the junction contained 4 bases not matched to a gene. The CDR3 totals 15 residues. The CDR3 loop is CASGLGLAGYNEQFF. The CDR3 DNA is TGTGCTAGTGGTTTGGGGTTAGCGGGTTACAATGAGCAGTTCTTC.

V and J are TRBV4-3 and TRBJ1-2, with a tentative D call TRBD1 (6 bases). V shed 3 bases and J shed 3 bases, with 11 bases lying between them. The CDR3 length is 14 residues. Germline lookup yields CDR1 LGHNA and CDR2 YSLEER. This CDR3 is CASSHGSGDYGYTF. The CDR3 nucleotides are TGCGCCAGCAGCCACGGATCAGGGGACTATGGCTACACCTTC.

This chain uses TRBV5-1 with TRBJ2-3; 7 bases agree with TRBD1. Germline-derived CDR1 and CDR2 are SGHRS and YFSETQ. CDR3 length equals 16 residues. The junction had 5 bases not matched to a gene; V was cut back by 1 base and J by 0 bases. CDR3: CASSLLGQTSTDTQYF. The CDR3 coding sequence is TGCGCCAGCAGCTTGCTGGGACAGACTAGCACAGATACGCAGTATTTT.

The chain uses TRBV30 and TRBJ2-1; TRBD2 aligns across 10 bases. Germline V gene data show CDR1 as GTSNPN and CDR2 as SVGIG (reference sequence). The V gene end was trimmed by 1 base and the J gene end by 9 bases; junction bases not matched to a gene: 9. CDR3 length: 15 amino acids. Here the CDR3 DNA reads TGTGCCTGGAGTGGGCCCATAGCGGGGGGCGGTGAGCAGTTCTTC. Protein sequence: CAWSGPIAGGGEQFF.

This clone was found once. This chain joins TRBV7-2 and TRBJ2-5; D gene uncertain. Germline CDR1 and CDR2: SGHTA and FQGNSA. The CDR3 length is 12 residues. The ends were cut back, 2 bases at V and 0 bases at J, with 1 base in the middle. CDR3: CASSLNQETQYF. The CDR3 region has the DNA TGTGCCAGCAGCTTAAACCAAGAGACCCAGTACTTC.

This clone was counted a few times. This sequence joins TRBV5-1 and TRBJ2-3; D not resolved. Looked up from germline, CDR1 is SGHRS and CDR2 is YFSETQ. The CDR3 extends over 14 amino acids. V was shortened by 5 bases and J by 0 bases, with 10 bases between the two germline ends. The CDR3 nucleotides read TGCGCCAGCAGAGAAGGGCCTAGCACAGATACGCAGTATTTT. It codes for CASREGPSTDTQYF.

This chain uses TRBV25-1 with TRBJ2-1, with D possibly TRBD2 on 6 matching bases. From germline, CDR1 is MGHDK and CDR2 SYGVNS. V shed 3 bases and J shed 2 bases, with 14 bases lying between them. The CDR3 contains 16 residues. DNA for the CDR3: TGTGCCAGCAGTGATTGGGGGGACGGGACCTACAATGAGCAGTTCTTC. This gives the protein CASSDWGDGTYNEQFF.

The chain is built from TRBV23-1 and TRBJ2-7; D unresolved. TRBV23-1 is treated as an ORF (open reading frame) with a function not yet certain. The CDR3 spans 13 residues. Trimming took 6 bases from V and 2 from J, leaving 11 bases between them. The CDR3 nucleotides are TGCGCCAGCAGCATGACGGTTACCTACGAGCAGTACTTC. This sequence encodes CASSMTVTYEQYF.

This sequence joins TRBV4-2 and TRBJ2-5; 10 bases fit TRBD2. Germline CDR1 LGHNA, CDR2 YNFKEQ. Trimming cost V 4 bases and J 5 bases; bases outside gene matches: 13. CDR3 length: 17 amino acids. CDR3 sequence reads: CASSRPSERGGMETQYF. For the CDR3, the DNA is TGTGCCAGCAGCCGCCCGAGTGAGCGGGGGGGCATGGAGACCCAGTACTTC.

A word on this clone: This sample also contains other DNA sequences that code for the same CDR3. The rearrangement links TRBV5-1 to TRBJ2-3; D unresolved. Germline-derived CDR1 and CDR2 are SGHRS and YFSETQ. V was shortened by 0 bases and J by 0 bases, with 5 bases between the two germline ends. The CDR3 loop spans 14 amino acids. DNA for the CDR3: TGCGCCAGCAGCTTGGCTGAAAGCACAGATACGCAGTATTTT. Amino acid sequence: CASSLAESTDTQYF.

The CDR3 loop reads CASSHQGTGPKVVGGYTF. DNA of the CDR3: TGTGCCAGCTCACACCAGGGGACAGGTCCCAAAGTCGTCGGTGGCTACACCTTC. V and J are TRBV18 and TRBJ1-2, with 8 bases fitting TRBD1. This CDR3 contains 18 residues. V was pared by 4 bases and J by 7 bases, with 20 bases of the junction left unmatched. The V gene's germline CDR1 is KGHSH and CDR2 LQKENI.

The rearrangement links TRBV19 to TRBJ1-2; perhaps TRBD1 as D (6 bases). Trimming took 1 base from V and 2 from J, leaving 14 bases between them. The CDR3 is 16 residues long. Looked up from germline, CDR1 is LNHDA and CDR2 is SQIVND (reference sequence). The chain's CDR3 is CASSIVVRRGNYGYTF. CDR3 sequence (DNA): TGTGCCAGTAGTATAGTCGTCCGCAGGGGAAACTATGGCTACACCTTC.

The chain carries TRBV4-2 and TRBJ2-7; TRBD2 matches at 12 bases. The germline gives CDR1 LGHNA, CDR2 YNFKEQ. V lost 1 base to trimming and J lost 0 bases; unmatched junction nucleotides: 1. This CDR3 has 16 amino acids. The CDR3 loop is CASSQGLAGDSYEQYV. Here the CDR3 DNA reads TGTGCCAGCAGCCAAGGACTAGCGGGGGACTCCTACGAGCAGTACGTC.

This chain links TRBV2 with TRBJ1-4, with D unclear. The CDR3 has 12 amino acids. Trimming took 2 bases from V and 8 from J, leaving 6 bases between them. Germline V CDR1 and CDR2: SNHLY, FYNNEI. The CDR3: CASSEQLEKLFF. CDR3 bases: TGTGCCAGCAGTGAACAATTAGAAAAACTGTTTTTT.